The present T cell receptor (beta chain) was sequenced within a study of blood T cells in healthy people across ages (dated by TCRdb to between 2014 and 2017). Background for the entire study: In model experiments, template switching captured roughly one uniquely barcoded TCR beta cDNA molecule for every two T cells. The donors were divided into four age groups: young (average around 16 years), middle-aged (roughly 42), aged (about 56) and long-lived (approximately 74). To avoid experimental bias, donors of different ages were randomly spread across the sequencing lanes. Age-related changes in TCR beta repertoire diversity were measured in the study by deep sequencing normalized with unique cDNA molecular identifiers. Using the same blood draw, the study looked at two additional independent replicas of 1 million unique cDNA reads for two donors, one aged 18 to 30 and the other aged 80 or older. What the work shows at the level of the full study, not this receptor alone: Observed TCR beta diversity per million T cells fell roughly linearly with age, and a significant reduction was already apparent by age around 40. Estimates of total diversity based on one million sequenced T cells were considered lower bounds and underestimates. Because profiling used bulk unsorted PBMCs, naive and antigen-experienced compartments could not be compared conclusively. Because the CMV infection status of the donors was unknown, age-related changes in expanded clonotypes may potentially have been confounded. Compared with the aged group, more naive CD4+ T cells, fewer expanded clones and increased TCR diversity were shown by the long-lived group, suggesting age selection. The percentage of naive T cells measured by flow cytometry correlated strongly with observed TCR beta diversity.

At least ten counts were recorded for this clonotype. This receptor's antigen is unknown. No clone much larger than this one lies a single base away; base qualities are absent. The donors were roughly 40 Caucasian individuals from Russia, aged roughly 6 to 90 years, who were systemically healthy. About 9.6 milliliters of peripheral blood were collected from each donor into EDTA-treated Vacutainer tubes. Ficoll-Paque density-gradient centrifugation was used to isolate PBMCs, with at least 6 million obtained per sample. Total RNA was extracted from PBMCs with Trizol reagent, with at least 5 micrograms obtained per sample. Naive CD45RAhigh/CD27high T cell percentages were measured by flow cytometry on a PBMC aliquot from every donor. The receptor library was made with 5' RACE. The sample was run on an Illumina HiSeq 2500. A second about 6 to 11 cycle PCR used a sample-barcoded 5' primer and a J-beta primer mix. A template-switch 5' adaptor carrying 12 random nucleotides introduced a unique molecular identifier onto each TCR beta cDNA molecule. At least 3 million CDR3-containing paired-end reads were obtained from each sample. First-strand cDNA was synthesized from all RNA with the Mint cDNA synthesis kit, primed by a TRBC-specific oligonucleotide. All cDNA was treated with uracil-DNA glycosylase and then went through a first 18-cycle PCR with the universal primers M1SS and BC2_uni_R. The authors' pipeline ran thus. Each sample was normalized by randomly selecting 1 million high-quality reads, each carrying a distinct molecular identifier. Instead of being binned into consensus sequences, reads that shared molecular identifiers were thrown out. MiTCR, set to a Q25 quality threshold and the strictest error-elimination algorithm, was used for CDR3 identification, clonotype clustering and error correction. A nonparametric unseen species model using Euler transformation provided a lower-bound estimate of total TCR beta diversity. The raw public data were reprocessed by TCRdb itself: fastp quality trimming at Q25, MiXCR clonotype calling, in-frame beta chains only. Identical CDR3 protein sequences are pooled into one entry, listed with their most common genes and DNA. For this entry, the V and J calls and clone size follow TCRdb and not the study's own pipeline. The sample table holds 250,000 to 300,000 distinct CDR3 sequences, of which roughly a quarter were seen once. The ten most abundant clones make up 29% of the sample.

The CDR3 starts with the cysteine, ends with the phenylalanine, and has 14 residues. The CDR3 DNA has 42 bases and is translated from base 1. V is shortened by 0 bases, J by 2 bases, and the region joining them spans 8 bases. Sequences DFQATT (CDR1) and SNEGSKA (CDR2) are obtained from the germline V gene (reference sequence). The chain uses TRBV20-1 and TRBJ2-1; the D segment cannot be called with confidence. This TCR derives from a woman in her 70s in good health. The source material was blood. The CDR3 protein sequence reads: CSARDGLTYNEQFF. Here is the DNA: TGCAGTGCTAGAGATGGCCTTACCTACAATGAGCAGTTCTTC.